This T cell receptor beta chain was profiled in a study of T cell clones after liver transplantation. For the study at large: Immunosuppression withdrawal was tried within 2 years after liver transplantation in this trial.

Regarding this clone: Its cognate antigen is unknown.

Study-wide points: Donor-reactive sequences fell more than third party-reactive ones, suggesting partial deletion.

Measured with immunoSEQ multiplex PCR; TCRdb has only the in-frame clones, and not every one. The sample carries about 80,000 clones, around four fifths recorded once. Germline CDR1 is MDHEN and CDR2 is SYDVKM. The CDR3 spans 12 residues. Trimming left V 7 bases short and J 1 base short, with 5 bases between. V and J are TRBV28 and TRBJ2-1; D is undetermined. The source material was CD4+ T cells from blood, sampled roughly 3.5 years after liver transplant. This TCR was sampled from a human patient who received a liver transplant. Some T cells may have come from the graft donor. The chain's CDR3 is CASKGSYNEQFF. The CDR3 nucleotides read TGTGCCAGCAAGGGTTCCTACAATGAGCAGTTCTTC.